The T cell receptor (beta chain) under discussion was sequenced for a study of cytomegalovirus exposure and HLA in healthy donors. Regarding this clone: Its antigen is still unknown.

Researchers ran the PCR with 60 Vbeta and 13 Jbeta primers. Method: immunoSEQ multiplex PCR; TCRdb's copy keeps in-frame clones and lacks some. This table holds around 140,000 clones, almost 85% found once. Study results and caveats: A later analysis reportedly found that, within productive TCRs, an Asian-associated ancestry cluster had fewer N-insertions than the mean observed across the roughly 730 donors. Data from an earlier analysis indicated that most TCR beta V segments were productive either about 87% or about 30% of the time.

The V end was cut by 4 bases, the J end by 1 base, with 11 bases between. The CDR3 loop spans 14 amino acids. CDR1 and CDR2 from the germline V gene are SGDLS and YYNGEE. Every donor was a healthy person donating bone marrow. This TCR was sampled from a man aged 25 to 40 in good health and CMV-seropositive. The chain couples TRBV9 to TRBJ2-5; maybe TRBD2 (6 bases). The material sequenced was PBMCs. DNA for the CDR3: TGTGCCAGCAGCTTCCGGGACTCCCAAGAGACCCAGTACTTC. As protein: CASSFRDSQETQYF.